This TCR beta chain is drawn from a study of T cell repertoires in cytomegalovirus infection. There are a few counts of this clonotype. CDR1 SGHAT and CDR2 FQNNGV come from the germline V gene. Trimming removed 1 base from V and 7 bases from J; junction bases left unmatched: 6. The CDR3 extends over 15 amino acids. TCRdb re-called the reads with MiXCR, one entry per CDR3 protein. This sample has about 740,000 distinct CDR3 sequences, with 35% to 40% found just once. The chain couples TRBV11-2 to TRBJ1-4, with TRBD1 matching 7 bases. Sequenced: PBMCs. This receptor was taken from a human donor in good health (CMV status not recorded). Some clones in this sample may be carry-over from other donors' samples. CDR3 coding DNA: TGTGCCAGCAGCTTAGGACAGGGTTTCGGTGAAAAACTGTTTTTT. Residues: CASSLGQGFGEKLFF.